This is a list of T cell receptor beta chains from one sample in a study of T cell responses to AZD1222 COVID-19 vaccine. Some clones are missing from TCRdb's copy, which holds only in-frame ones; the method was immunoSEQ multiplex PCR. The sample consists of 190,000 or so clones, 91% of them appearing once. Material: peripheral blood, obtained 28 days after the second AZD1222 dose. The receptors here all came from an adult who received the AZD1222 COVID-19 vaccine. Each CDR3 is given with its conserved first and last residue. The order of the fields is clone size, J gene, D gene, V gene, CDR3 DNA, CDR3 protein. D genes are given only for firm matches. Size is omitted from some rows. Given values are once, few, many or a class for expanded clones.

-,TRBJ1-3,-,TRBV2,TGTGCCAGCAGCGTGAATGGAAACACCATATATTTT,CASSVNGNTIYF
-,TRBJ1-5,-,TRBV27,TGTGCCAGCAGTGGGAGGGCGGATCAGCCCCAGCATTTT,CASSGRADQPQHF
-,TRBJ1-1,-,TRBV3-1/TRBV3-2,TGTGCCAGCAGCCATCAGAGAGGGACTGAAGCTTTCTTT,CASSHQRGTEAFF
-,TRBJ2-1,TRBD2,TRBV9,TGTGCCAGCAGCGTGGTGGGGCGGGAGAACAATGAGCAGTTCTTC,CASSVVGRENNEQFF
-,TRBJ2-7,TRBD1,TRBV7-3,TGTGCCAGCAGCTTATATGCAGGGGGCTCCTACGAGCAGTACTTC,CASSLYAGGSYEQYF
-,TRBJ1-6,-,TRBV19,TGTGCCACCAAGGGACTAGGGGATTCACCCCTCCACTTT,CATKGLGDSPLHF
-,TRBJ2-5,-,TRBV7-3,TGTGCCAGCAGCCCTACGAGGTGGGAGACCCAGTACTTC,CASSPTRWETQYF
-,TRBJ2-2,-,TRBV27,TGTGCCAGCAAGAGCAACAGTCTTGGGGGGGAGCTGTTTTTT,CASKSNSLGGELFF
-,TRBJ1-1,-,TRBV19,TGTGCCAGTAGTATGGCATTGAACACTGAAGCTTTCTTT,CASSMALNTEAFF
-,TRBJ2-2,-,TRBV27,TGTGCCAGCAGTTTAATAATCAAGGTGGCAAGAAGCAACGGGGAGCTGTTTTTT,CASSLIIKVARSNGELFF
-,TRBJ1-1,-,TRBV28,TGTGCCAGCACCGGGGTTAAGGGCACTGAAGCTTTCTTT,CASTGVKGTEAFF
-,TRBJ2-7,-,TRBV9,TGTGCCAGCAGTACCGGGGGCTACGAGCAGTACTTC,CASSTGGYEQYF
-,TRBJ1-1,-,TRBV10-3,TGTGCCATCAGAGCGGGACTCCTGAACACTGAAGCTTTCTTT,CAIRAGLLNTEAFF
-,TRBJ2-7,-,TRBV6-1,TGTGCCAGCAGTGAAGTCTTTGGGGAGCAGTACTTC,CASSEVFGEQYF
once,TRBJ1-6,TRBD1,TRBV25-1,TGTGCCAGCAGTGGAAGCAGGACAGGGGAAGGTTCACCCCTCCACTTT,CASSGSRTGEGSPLHF
-,TRBJ1-2,TRBD1,TRBV6-6,TGTGCCAGCAGTTATGGGGACAGGGAAAACTATGGCTACACCTTC,CASSYGDRENYGYTF
-,TRBJ2-7,TRBD1,TRBV28,TGTGCCAGCACCCCGGTACCGGGACAGGGGTTGACCTACGAGCAGTACTTC,CASTPVPGQGLTYEQYF
-,TRBJ1-3,TRBD1,TRBV30,TGTGCCTGGACCCAGGGGGGGACCAGCTCTGGAAACACCATATATTTT,CAWTQGGTSSGNTIYF
once,TRBJ1-2,-,TRBV30,TGTGCCTGGAGTCTTGCTGGGAATGGCTACACCTTC,CAWSLAGNGYTF
-,TRBJ2-7,-,TRBV9,TGTGCCAGCAGCGCCGGTGGGGCGGCCTACGAGCAGTACTTC,CASSAGGAAYEQYF
-,TRBJ2-7,-,TRBV7-6,TGTGCCAGCAGCTTAGCATCTTCGTCGGGGGCCTACGAGCAGTACTTC,CASSLASSSGAYEQYF
-,TRBJ2-1,-,TRBV18,TGTGCCAGCTCCCGTTTGGGGAGCTCCTACAATGAGCAGTTCTTC,CASSRLGSSYNEQFF
-,TRBJ2-7,TRBD2,TRBV27,TGTGCCAGCAGTTTGTCCGGGACTAACGAGCAGTACTTC,CASSLSGTNEQYF
-,TRBJ2-1,-,TRBV7-3,TGTGCCAGCAGCTTATTGCAGTCCGTGGCAAATGAGCAGTTCTTC,CASSLLQSVANEQFF
-,TRBJ2-7,-,TRBV6-5,TGTGCCAGCGGCGAGCTGACGAAGGGCGAGCAGTACTTC,CASGELTKGEQYF